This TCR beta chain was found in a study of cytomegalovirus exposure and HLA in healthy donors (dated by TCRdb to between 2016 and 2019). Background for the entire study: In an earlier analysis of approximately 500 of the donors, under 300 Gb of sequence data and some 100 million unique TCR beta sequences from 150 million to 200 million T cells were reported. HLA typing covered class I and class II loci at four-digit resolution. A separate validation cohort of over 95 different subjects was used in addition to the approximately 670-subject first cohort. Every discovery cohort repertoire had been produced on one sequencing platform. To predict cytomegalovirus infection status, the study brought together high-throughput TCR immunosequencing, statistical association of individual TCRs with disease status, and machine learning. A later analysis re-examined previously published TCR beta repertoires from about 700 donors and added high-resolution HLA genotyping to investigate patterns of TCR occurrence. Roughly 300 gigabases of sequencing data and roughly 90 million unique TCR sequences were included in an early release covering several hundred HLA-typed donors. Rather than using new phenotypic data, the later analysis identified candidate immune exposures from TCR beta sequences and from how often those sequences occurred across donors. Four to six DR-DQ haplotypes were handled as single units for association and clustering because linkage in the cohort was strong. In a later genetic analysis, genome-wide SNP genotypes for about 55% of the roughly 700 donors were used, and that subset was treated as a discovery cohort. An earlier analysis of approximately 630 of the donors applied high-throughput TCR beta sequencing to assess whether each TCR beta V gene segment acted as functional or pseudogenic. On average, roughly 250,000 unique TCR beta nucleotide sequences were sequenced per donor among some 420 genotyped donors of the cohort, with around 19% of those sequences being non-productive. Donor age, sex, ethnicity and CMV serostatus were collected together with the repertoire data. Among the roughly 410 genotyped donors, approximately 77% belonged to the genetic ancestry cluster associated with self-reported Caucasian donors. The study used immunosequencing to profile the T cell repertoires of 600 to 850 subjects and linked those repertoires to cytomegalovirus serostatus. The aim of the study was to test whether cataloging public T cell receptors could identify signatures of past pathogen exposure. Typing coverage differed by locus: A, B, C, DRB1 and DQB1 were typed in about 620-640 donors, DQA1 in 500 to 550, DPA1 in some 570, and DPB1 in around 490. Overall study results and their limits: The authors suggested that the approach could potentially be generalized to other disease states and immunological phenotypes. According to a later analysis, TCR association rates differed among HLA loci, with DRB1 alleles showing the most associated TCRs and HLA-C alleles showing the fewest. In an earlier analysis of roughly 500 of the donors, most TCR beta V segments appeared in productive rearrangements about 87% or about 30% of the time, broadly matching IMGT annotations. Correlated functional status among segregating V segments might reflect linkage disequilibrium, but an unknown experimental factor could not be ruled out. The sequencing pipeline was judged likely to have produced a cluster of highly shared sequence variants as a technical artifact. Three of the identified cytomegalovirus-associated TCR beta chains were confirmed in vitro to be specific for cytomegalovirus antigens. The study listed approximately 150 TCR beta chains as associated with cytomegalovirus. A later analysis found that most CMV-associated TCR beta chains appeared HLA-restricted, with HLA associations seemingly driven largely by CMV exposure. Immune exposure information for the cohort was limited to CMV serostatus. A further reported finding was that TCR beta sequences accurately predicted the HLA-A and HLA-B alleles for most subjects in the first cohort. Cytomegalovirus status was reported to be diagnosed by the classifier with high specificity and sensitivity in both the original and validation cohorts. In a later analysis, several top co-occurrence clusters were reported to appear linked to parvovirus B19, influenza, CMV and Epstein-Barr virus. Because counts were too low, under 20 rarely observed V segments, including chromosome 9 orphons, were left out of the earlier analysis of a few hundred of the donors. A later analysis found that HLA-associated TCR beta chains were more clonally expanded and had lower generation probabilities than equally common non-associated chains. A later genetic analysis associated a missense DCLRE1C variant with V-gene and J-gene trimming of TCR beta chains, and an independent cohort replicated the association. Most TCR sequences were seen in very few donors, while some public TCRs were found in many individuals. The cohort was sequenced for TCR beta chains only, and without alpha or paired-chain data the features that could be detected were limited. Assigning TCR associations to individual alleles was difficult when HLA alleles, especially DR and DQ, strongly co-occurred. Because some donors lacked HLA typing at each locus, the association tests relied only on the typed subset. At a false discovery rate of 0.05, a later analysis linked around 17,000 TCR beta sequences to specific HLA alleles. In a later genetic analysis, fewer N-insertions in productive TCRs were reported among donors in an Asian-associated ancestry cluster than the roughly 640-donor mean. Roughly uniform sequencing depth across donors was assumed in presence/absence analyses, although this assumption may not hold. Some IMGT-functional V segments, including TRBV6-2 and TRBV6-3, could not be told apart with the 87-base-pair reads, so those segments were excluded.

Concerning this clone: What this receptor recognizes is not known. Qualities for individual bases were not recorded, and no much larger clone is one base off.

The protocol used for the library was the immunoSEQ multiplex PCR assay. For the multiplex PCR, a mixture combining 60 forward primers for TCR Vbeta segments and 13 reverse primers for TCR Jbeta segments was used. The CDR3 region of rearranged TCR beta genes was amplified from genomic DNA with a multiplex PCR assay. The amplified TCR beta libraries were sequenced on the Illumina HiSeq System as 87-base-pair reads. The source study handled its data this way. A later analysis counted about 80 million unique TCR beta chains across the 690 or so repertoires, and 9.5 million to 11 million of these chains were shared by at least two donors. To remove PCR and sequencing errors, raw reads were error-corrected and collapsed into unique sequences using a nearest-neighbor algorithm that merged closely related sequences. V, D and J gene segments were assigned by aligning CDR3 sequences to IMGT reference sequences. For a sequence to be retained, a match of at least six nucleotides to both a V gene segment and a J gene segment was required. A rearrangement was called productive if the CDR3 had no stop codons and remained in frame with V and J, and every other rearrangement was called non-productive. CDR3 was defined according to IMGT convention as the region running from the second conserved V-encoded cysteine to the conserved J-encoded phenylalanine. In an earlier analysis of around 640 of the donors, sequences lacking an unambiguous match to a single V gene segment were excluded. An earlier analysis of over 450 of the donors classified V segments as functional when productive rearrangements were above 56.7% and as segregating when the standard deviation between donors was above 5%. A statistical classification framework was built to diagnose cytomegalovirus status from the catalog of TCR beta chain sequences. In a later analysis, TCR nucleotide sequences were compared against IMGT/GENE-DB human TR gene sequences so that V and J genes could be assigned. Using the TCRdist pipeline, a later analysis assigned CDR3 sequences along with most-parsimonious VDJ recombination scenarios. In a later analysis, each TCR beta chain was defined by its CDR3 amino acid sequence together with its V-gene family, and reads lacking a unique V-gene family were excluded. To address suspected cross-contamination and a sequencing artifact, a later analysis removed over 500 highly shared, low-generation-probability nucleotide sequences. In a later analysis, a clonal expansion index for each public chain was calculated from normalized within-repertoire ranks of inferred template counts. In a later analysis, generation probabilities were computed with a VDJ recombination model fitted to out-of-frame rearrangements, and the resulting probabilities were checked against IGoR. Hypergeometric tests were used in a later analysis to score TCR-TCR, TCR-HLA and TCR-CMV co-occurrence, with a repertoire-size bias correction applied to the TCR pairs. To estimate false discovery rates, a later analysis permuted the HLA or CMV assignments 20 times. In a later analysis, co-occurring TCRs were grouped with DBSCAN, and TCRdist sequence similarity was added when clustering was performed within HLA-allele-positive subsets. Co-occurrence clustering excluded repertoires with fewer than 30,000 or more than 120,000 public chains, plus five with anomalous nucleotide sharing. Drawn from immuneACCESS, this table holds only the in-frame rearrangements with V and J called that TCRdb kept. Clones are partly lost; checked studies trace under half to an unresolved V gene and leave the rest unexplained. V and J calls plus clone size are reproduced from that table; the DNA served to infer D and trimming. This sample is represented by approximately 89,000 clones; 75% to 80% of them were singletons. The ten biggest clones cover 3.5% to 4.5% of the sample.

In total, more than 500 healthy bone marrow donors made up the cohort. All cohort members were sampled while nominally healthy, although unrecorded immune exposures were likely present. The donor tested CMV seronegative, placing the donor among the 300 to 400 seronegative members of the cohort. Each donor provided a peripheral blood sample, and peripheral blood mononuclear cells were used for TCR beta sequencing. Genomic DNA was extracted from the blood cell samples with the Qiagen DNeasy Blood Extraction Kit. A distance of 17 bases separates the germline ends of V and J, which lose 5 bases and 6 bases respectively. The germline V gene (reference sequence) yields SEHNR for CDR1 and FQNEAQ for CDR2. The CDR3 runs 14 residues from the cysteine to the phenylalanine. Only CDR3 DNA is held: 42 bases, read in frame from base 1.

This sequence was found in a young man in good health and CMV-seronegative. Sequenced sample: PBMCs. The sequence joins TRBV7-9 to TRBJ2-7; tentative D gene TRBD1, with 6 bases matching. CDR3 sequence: CASSLPPQGREQYF. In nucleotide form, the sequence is TGTGCCAGCAGCCTGCCCCCACAGGGTCGCGAGCAGTACTTC.